Listed below are T cell receptor beta chains from one sample, sequenced in a study of blood T cell repertoires in COVID-19. Profiled with immunoSEQ multiplex PCR; TCRdb holds only in-frame clones, not every one. The sample yields roughly 200,000 clones, approximately 81% seen once. Input material: peripheral blood. These receptors all come from a woman older than 75 with acute or convalescent COVID-19. Both conserved end residues are part of each CDR3.

TRBJ2-3	TRBV9	CASSVGGDSTDTQYF
TRBJ2-6	TRBV5-1	CASSSTGSGANVLTF
TRBJ1-5	TRBV29-1	CSAWTGYSNQPQHF
TRBJ2-5	TRBV6-6	CASSPGLAGYPGQETQYF
TRBJ2-1	TRBV28	CASSLGGAKNEQFF
TRBJ1-5	TRBV7-8	CASSPRRTVLYSNQPQHF
TRBJ2-3	TRBV3-1/TRBV3-2	CASRGTSGRRSTDTQYF
TRBJ1-6	TRBV12-3/TRBV12-4	CASSPRDYSPLHF
TRBJ2-3	TRBV6-2/TRBV6-3	CASSYGGDHTDTQYF
TRBJ1-1	TRBV29-1	CSVEKAGVYTEAFF
TRBJ1-4	TRBV18	CASSPNRGGRGNEKLFF
TRBJ1-1	TRBV18	CASSPLQGSTEAFF
TRBJ1-3	TRBV10-3	CAISESDRGRNTIYF
TRBJ1-2	TRBV18	CASSPPGADYGYTF
TRBJ2-7	TRBV7-3	CASSPASGGAYEQYF
TRBJ1-6	TRBV5-1	CASSLVGMSPLHF
TRBJ2-7	TRBV6-5	CASSPLVTTYEQYF
TRBJ2-7	TRBV5-1	CASSSGQTYEQYF
TRBJ1-5	TRBV19	CASRPTGVSNQPQHF
TRBJ2-2	TRBV10-3	CAISEAGRGTGELFF
TRBJ2-3	TRBV5-4	CASSQDSDTQYF
TRBJ2-5	TRBV5-1	CASSLGVSSVNGETQYF
TRBJ1-2	TRBV7-8	CASSQASAGGYTF
TRBJ2-1	TRBV29-1	CSIRQGGNEQFF
TRBJ1-6	TRBV2	CASSERDKGSPLHF
TRBJ2-3	TRBV19	CASSRDPDRGRTDTQYF
TRBJ2-7	TRBV5-5	CASSLAGLGVYEQYF
TRBJ2-2	TRBV28	CASRGAPFGELFF
TRBJ1-4	TRBV3-1/TRBV3-2	CASSQDRGWDEKLFF
TRBJ2-2	TRBV10-1	CASSEAINTGELFF
TRBJ2-7	TRBV13	CASSLRMGRIGGDEQYF
TRBJ1-1	TRBV28	CASSLQGWTEAFF
TRBJ2-1	TRBV9	CASSPSVGYNEQFF
TRBJ2-5	TRBV5-1	CASSFDRGRGQETQYF
TRBJ2-1	TRBV19	CASSSSGNSYNEQFF
TRBJ2-3	TRBV7-2	CASSSAGVADTQYF
TRBJ2-3	TRBV13	CASSTDAGGSTDTQYF
TRBJ2-2	TRBV2	CASSRDRANTGELFF
TRBJ2-7	TRBV29-1	CSVEGAGSSYEQYF